The 3 T cell receptor beta chains below come from one sample, sequenced in a study of T cell repertoires in cytomegalovirus infection. MiXCR, applied by TCRdb to the reads, yields one record per CDR3 protein. The sample consists of approximately 500,000 distinct CDR3 sequences, approximately 17% of them appearing once. Specimen: CD8+ T cells from PBMCs. The source is a human donor in good health (CMV status not recorded). Some clones in this sample may be carry-over from other donors' samples.

About this clonotype itself: With a much larger clone just one base away, this may be a read error. This sequence joins TRBV27 and TRBJ2-1, with D maybe TRBD2 (5 bases). This CDR3 contains 12 residues. Germline V gives CDR1 MNHEY, CDR2 SMNVEV (reference sequence). Trimming took 7 bases from V and 10 from J, leaving 14 bases between them. In nucleotides, the CDR3 is TGTGCCAGCACCTCTGGCAGGAGGGAGCAGTTCTTC. Amino acids: CASTSGRREQFF.

This clonotype came up a few times. The chain carries TRBV6-8 and TRBJ1-1, with D uncertain. V was shortened by 0 bases and J by 4 bases, with 15 bases between the two germline ends. The CDR3 has 16 amino acids. Germline V lookup: CDR1 MNHGY, CDR2 SAAAGT. For the CDR3, the DNA is TGTGCCAGCAGTTACTCTCCTGGGGTCTCCGGCACTGAAGCTTTCTTT. This codes for CASSYSPGVSGTEAFF.

Note on this clonotype: A much bigger clone sits one base away, suggesting this may be a read error. The rearrangement links TRBV19 to TRBJ2-1; 7 positions agree with TRBD2. After removal of 4 bases from V and 0 bases from J, the junction contained 9 bases not matched to a gene. Germline CDR1 and CDR2: LNHDA and SQIVND (reference sequence). The CDR3 is made up of 17 amino acids. CDR3: CASSTSGGSSSYNEQFF. The DNA for the CDR3 is TGTGCCAGTAGTACTTCGGGAGGATCGAGCTCCTACAATGAGCAGTTCTTC.